The 17 T cell receptor beta chains below all came from one sample that was sequenced in a study of PD-L1 blockade in urothelial cancer. Documented time point: pretreatment peripheral blood. Some clones are missing from TCRdb's copy, which holds only in-frame ones; the method was immunoSEQ multiplex PCR. Among approximately 48,000 clones listed, 87% were seen once. The sample was PBMCs, taken around atezolizumab (anti-PD-L1) treatment. These receptors were taken from a woman aged 55 to 70 with urothelial cancer.

This chain links TRBV5-6 with TRBJ1-3; TRBD1 matches 8 bases. Trimming took 5 bases from V and 2 from J; bases not matched to a gene: 9. The CDR3 spans 16 residues. In germline, CDR1 is SGHDT, CDR2 YYEEEE. The CDR3 reads CASSRTGREPGNTIYF. CDR3 DNA: TGTGCCAGCAGTCGGACAGGGCGGGAGCCTGGAAACACCATATATTTT.

This rearrangement joins TRBV4-3 to TRBJ2-5, with TRBD1 matching 9 bases. J lost 5 bases, V lost 1 base, and 5 bases had no gene match. CDR3 length: 15 amino acids. Germline CDR1 LGHNA, CDR2 YSLEER. This CDR3 reads CASSQATGGMETQYF. In nucleotides, the CDR3 is TGCGCCAGCAGCCAAGCGACAGGGGGTATGGAGACCCAGTACTTC.

The rearrangement uses TRBV7-8 and TRBJ2-7; 8 positions match TRBD1. CDR1 SGHVS and CDR2 FQNEAQ come from the germline V gene. CDR3 length: 14 amino acids. Trimming removed 1 base from V and 7 bases from J; junction bases left unmatched: 6. The CDR3 reads CASSLGGTGEEQYF. The CDR3 nucleotides read TGTGCCAGCAGCTTAGGGGGGACAGGTGAAGAGCAGTACTTC.

The J gene is TRBJ2-2, the V gene TRBV11-3; 10 bases are shared with TRBD1. J was trimmed by 0 bases and V by 4 bases; bases with no gene match: 2. CDR1 and CDR2 (germline): SGHNT, YENEEA. The CDR3 loop spans 16 amino acids. CDR3: CASSYGQGANTGELFF. CDR3 in DNA: TGTGCCAGCAGCTACGGACAGGGGGCGAACACCGGGGAGCTGTTTTTT.

V and J are TRBV29-1 and TRBJ1-1; 7 bases align to TRBD1. The V gene's germline CDR1 is SQVTM and CDR2 ANQGSEA. The ends lost 5 bases at V and 4 bases at J; junction bases unmatched: 7. This CDR3 region has 13 residues. This CDR3 reads CSVTHRGFTEAFF. The CDR3 region has the DNA TGCAGCGTTACCCACAGGGGATTCACTGAAGCTTTCTTT.

This clone has a handful of counts. V usage is TRBV9 and J usage is TRBJ2-7; D possibly corresponds to TRBD1 (6 bases). The germline V and J ends were trimmed by 0 bases and 2 bases, with 12 bases remaining between them. This CDR3 is built from 15 residues. Germline loops: CDR1 SGDLS, CDR2 YYNGEE. The CDR3 region is CASSVEPGATYEQYF. The CDR3 DNA sequence: TGTGCCAGCAGCGTAGAGCCAGGGGCCACCTACGAGCAGTACTTC.

This clone was recorded a few times. The chain carries TRBV6-5 and TRBJ2-7; D is undetermined. Looked up from germline, CDR1 is MNHEY and CDR2 is SVGAGI. The V end was cut by 2 bases, the J end by 7 bases, with 6 bases between. CDR3 length: 11 amino acids. CDR3 protein: CASSYAREQYF. CDR3 coding DNA: TGTGCCAGCAGTTACGCGAGGGAGCAGTACTTC.

The chain combines TRBV4-1 with TRBJ1-6, with 9 bases fitting TRBD1. The CDR3 runs 19 residues. Losses at the gene ends were 1 base for V and 7 bases for J; bases not matched to a gene: 14. Looked up from germline, CDR1 is MGHRA and CDR2 is YSYEKL. The CDR3 sequence is CASSQGNTGTGQRNSPLHF. The CDR3 bases are TGCGCCAGCAGCCAAGGTAATACCGGGACAGGGCAACGGAATTCACCCCTCCACTTT.

The chain combines TRBV19 with TRBJ2-7, with 10 bases that match TRBD1. Per germline, CDR1 LNHDA and CDR2 SQIVND (reference sequence). The CDR3 runs 15 residues. V shed 5 bases, J shed 1 base, and the junction held 5 bases outside the gene matches. CDR3 in amino acids: CASSWGTGDSYEQYF. Written as DNA, the CDR3 is TGTGCCAGTAGTTGGGGGACAGGGGATTCCTACGAGCAGTACTTC.

This clone came up once. The genes are TRBV23-1 and TRBJ2-1; possibly TRBD2 for D (5 bases). TRBV23-1 is noted as an ORF with a role that remains uncertain. V lost 0 bases and J 5 bases, leaving 17 bases between the germline ends. CDR3 length equals 17 residues. The DNA for the CDR3 is TGCGCCAGCAGTCAATCTGAGAAAGTCGACGGGGACAATGAGCAGTTCTTC. Its translation: CASSQSEKVDGDNEQFF.

The genes are TRBV9 and TRBJ1-2; 7 positions match TRBD1. Germline loops: CDR1 SGDLS, CDR2 YYNGEE. The CDR3 runs 15 residues. The V gene end was trimmed by 0 bases and the J gene end by 3 bases; junction bases not matched to a gene: 5. Written as DNA, the CDR3 is TGTGCCAGCAGCGTAGATCCTACAGGGGACTATGGCTACACCTTC. The encoded protein is CASSVDPTGDYGYTF.

J is TRBJ2-1 and V is TRBV5-1; the match to TRBD1 covers 7 bases. Losses at the gene ends were 0 bases for V and 10 bases for J; bases not matched to a gene: 13. The CDR3 is 16 amino acids. Germline V gene sequence: CDR1 SGHRS, CDR2 YFSETQ. The CDR3 nucleotides read TGCGCCAGCAGCTTGGTATGGGACAGACTATCCCCCGAGCAGTTCTTC. This codes for CASSLVWDRLSPEQFF.

This clone has a single count. V gene TRBV2 combines with J gene TRBJ1-5, with D uncertain. CDR3 length: 13 residues. V lost 3 bases and J lost 1, with 4 bases in between. Germline assignment: CDR1 SNHLY and CDR2 FYNNEI. The CDR3 here is CASSDRSNQPQHF. The CDR3 DNA follows: TGTGCCAGCAGTGACAGAAGCAATCAGCCCCAGCATTTT. The variable domain in full, completed from reference TRBV2 and TRBJ1-5, reads EPEVTQTPSHQVTQMGQEVILRCVPISNHLYFYWYRQILGQKVEFLVSFYNNEISEKSEIFDDQFSVERPDGSNFTLKIRSTKLEDSAMYFCASSDRSNQPQHFGDGTRLSIL.

V is TRBV7-9 and J is TRBJ2-1, with TRBD1 matching 7 bases. Germline trimming cut 5 bases from V and 2 bases from J; bases unmatched to any gene: 12. The germline V gene has CDR1 SEHNR and CDR2 FQNEAQ (reference sequence). This CDR3 has 17 amino acids. The CDR3 reads CASSGEAGTDAYNEQFF. The CDR3 DNA is TGTGCCAGCAGCGGAGAAGCCGGGACAGACGCCTACAATGAGCAGTTCTTC.

The chain recombines TRBV6-4 with TRBJ1-1; D gene ambiguous. The germline gives CDR1 MRHNA, CDR2 SNTAGT. The CDR3 length is 13 residues. V was pared by 5 bases and J by 5 bases, with 12 bases between. CDR3 in amino acids: CASSQGGGTEAFF. CDR3 DNA sequence: TGTGCCAGCAGTCAAGGCGGCGGGACTGAAGCTTTCTTT.

This clone is a singleton in its sample. The chain combines TRBV4-2 with TRBJ2-3; 8 nucleotides align to TRBD2. CDR1 and CDR2 from the germline V gene are LGHNA and YNFKEQ. The CDR3 sequence is 17 residues long. Trimming took 0 bases from V and 2 from J; bases not matched to a gene: 7. The DNA for the CDR3 is TGTGCCAGCAGCCAAGATCCTACTAGCGGATTCACAGATACGCAGTATTTT. This encodes CASSQDPTSGFTDTQYF.

The chain is built from TRBV7-9 and TRBJ1-2, with D tentatively TRBD1 (5 bases). The CDR3 has 12 amino acids. Germline V gene lookup returns CDR1 SEHNR and CDR2 FQNEAQ (reference sequence). V was pared by 8 bases and J by 4 bases, with 11 bases between. CDR3 DNA sequence: TGTGCCAGCGGGGCAGCCTCCTATGGCTACACCTTC. Translated: CASGAASYGYTF.